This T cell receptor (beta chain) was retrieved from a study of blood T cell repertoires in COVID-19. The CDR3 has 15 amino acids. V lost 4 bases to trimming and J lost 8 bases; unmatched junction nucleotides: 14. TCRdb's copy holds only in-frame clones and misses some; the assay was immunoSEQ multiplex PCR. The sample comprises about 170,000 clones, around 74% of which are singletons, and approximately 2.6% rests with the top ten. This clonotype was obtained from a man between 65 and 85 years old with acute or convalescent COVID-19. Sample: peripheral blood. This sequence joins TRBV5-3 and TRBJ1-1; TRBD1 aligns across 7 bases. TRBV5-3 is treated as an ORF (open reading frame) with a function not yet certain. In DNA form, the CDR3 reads TGTGCCAGAAGCAAACACCGGGACAGAAGACTGGAAGCTTTCTTT. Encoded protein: CARSKHRDRRLEAFF.